This TCR beta chain derives from a study of glioma-infiltrating T cells after dendritic cell vaccination. Across the whole study: Monocyte-derived dendritic cells, cultured approximately 7 days with IL-4 and GM-CSF, were pulsed with autologous tumor lysate.

Amplification used 60 V beta primers and 13 J beta primers. Clones were sequenced by immunoSEQ multiplex PCR, and TCRdb holds only the in-frame ones, with some missing. The table lists around 90,000 clones, roughly four fifths of them singletons, with around 2.2% in the top ten. The sample's time point: after dendritic cell vaccination, including at tumor progression/relapse. None of the glioblastoma patients had an isocitrate dehydrogenase mutation. Trimming removed 9 bases from V and 2 bases from J; junction bases left unmatched: 6. The CDR3 spans 15 residues. Germline loops: CDR1 LNHNV, CDR2 YYDKDF (reference sequence).

The source material was blood, sampled after dendritic cell vaccination. The chain uses TRBV15 and TRBJ2-3; 12 bases align to TRBD2. This clonotype was sampled from a human donor with glioblastoma. The CDR3 is CATHGLAGYTDTQYF. The CDR3 nucleotides read TGTGCCACGCACGGACTAGCGGGGTACACAGATACGCAGTATTTT.